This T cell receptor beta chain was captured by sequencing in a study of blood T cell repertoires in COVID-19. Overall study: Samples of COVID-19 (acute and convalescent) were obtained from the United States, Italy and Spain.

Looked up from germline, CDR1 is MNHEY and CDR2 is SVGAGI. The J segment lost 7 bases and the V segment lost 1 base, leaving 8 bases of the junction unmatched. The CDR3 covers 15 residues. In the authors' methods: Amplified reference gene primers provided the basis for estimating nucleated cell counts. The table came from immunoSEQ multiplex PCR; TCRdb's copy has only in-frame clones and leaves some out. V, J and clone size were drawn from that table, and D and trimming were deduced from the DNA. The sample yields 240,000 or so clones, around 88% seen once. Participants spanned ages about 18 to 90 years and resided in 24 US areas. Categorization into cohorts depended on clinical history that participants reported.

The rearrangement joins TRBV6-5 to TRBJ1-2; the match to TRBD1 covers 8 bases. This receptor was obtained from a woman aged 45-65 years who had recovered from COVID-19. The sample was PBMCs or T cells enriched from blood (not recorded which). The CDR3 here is CASSYWDRRLSGYTF. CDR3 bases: TGTGCCAGCAGTTACTGGGACAGGAGGCTATCTGGCTACACCTTC.